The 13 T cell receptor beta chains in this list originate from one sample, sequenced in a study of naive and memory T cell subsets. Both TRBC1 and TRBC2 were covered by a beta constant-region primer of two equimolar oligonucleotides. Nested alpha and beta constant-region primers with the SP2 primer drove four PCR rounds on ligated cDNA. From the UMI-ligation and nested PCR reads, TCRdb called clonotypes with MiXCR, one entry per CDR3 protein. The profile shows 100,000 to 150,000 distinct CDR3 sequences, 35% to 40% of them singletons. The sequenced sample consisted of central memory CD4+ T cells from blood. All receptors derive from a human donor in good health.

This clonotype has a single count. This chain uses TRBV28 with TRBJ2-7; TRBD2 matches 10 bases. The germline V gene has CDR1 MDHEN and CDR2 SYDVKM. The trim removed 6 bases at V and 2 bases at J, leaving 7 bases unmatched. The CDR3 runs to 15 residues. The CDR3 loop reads CASRNLAGAPYEQYF. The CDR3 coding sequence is TGTGCCAGCAGGAACCTAGCGGGGGCCCCCTACGAGCAGTACTTC.

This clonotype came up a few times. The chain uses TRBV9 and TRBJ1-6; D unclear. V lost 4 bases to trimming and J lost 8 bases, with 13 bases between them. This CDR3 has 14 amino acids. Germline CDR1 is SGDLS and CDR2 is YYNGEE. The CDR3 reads CASSYYQSDSPLHF. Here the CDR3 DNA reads TGTGCCAGCAGCTACTACCAGTCGGATTCACCCCTCCACTTT. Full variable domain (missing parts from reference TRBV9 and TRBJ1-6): DSGVTQTPKHLITATGQRVTLRCSPRSGDLSVYWYQQSLDQGLQFLIQYYNGEERAKGNILERFSAQQFPDLHSELNLSSLELGDSALYFCASSYYQSDSPLHFGNGTRLTVT.

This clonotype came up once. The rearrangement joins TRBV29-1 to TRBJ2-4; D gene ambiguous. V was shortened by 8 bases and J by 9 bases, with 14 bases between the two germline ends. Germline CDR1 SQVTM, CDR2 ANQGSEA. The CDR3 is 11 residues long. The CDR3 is CSIESGGIQYF. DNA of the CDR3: TGCAGCATAGAATCGGGTGGCATTCAGTACTTC. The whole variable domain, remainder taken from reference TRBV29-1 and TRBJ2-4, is SAVISQKPSRDICQRGTSLTIQCQVDSQVTMMFWYRQQPGQSLTLIATANQGSEATYESGFVIDKFPISRPNLTFSTLTVSNMSPEDSSIYLCSIESGGIQYFGAGTRLSVL.

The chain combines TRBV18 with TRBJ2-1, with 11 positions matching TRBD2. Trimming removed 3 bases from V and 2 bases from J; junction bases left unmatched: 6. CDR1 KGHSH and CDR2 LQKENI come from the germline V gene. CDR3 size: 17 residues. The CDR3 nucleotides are TGTGCCAGCTCACCTACGCTAGCGGGAGGAACCTACAATGAGCAGTTCTTC. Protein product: CASSPTLAGGTYNEQFF.

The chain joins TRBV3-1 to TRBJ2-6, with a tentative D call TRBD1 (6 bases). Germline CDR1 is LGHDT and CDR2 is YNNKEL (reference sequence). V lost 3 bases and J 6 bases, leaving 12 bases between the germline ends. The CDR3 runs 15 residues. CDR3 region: CASSHGGRVANVLTF. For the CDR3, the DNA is TGTGCCAGCAGCCATGGGGGCCGCGTGGCCAACGTCCTGACTTTC.

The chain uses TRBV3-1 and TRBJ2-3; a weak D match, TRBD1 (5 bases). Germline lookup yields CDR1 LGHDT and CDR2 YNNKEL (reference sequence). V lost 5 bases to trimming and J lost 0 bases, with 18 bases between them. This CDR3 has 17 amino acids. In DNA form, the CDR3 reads TGTGCCAGCAGCACAGAGGTTGGGGCCCCTAGCACAGATACGCAGTATTTT. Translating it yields CASSTEVGAPSTDTQYF.

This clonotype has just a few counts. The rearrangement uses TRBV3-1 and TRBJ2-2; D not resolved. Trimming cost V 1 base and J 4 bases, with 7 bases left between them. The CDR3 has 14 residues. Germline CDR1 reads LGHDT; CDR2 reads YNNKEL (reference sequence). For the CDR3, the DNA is TGTGCCAGCAGCCAAGTAGGGTCCACCGGGGAGCTGTTTTTT. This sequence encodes CASSQVGSTGELFF.

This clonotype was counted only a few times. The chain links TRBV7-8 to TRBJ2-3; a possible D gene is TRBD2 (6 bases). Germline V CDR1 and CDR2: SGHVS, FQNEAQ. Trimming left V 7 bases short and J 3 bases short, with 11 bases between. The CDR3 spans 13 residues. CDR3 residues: CASTRRGTDTQYF. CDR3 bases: TGTGCCAGCACGCGGCGGGGTACAGATACGCAGTATTTT. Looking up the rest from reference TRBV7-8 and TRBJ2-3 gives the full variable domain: GAGVSQSPRYKVAKRGQDVALRCDPISGHVSLFWYQQALGQGPEFLTYFQNEAQLDKSGLPSDRFFAERPEGSVSTLKIQRTQQEDSAVYLCASTRRGTDTQYFGPGTRLTVL.

The CDR3 nucleotides read TGTGCCAGCAGTATTGCAACTAATGAAAAACTGTTTTTT. Translation gives CASSIATNEKLFF. This sequence joins TRBV28 and TRBJ1-4; D call uncertain. This CDR3 has 13 amino acids. The germline V gene encodes CDR1 MDHEN and CDR2 SYDVKM. Trimming left V 5 bases short and J 0 bases short, with 4 bases between.

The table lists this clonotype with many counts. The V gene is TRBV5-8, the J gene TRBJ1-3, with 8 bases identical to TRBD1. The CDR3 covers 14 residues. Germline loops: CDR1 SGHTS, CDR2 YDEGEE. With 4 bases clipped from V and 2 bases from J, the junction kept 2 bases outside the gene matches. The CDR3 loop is CASSRTGTGNTIYF. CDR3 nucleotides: TGTGCCAGCAGCCGGACAGGGACTGGAAACACCATATATTTT.

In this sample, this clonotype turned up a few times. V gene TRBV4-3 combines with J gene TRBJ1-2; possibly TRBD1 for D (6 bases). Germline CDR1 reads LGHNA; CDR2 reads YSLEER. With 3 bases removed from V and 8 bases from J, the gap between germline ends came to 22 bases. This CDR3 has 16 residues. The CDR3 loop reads CASSHESGQRPGGYTF. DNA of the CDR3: TGCGCCAGCAGCCATGAATCAGGACAGCGTCCAGGCGGCTACACCTTC.

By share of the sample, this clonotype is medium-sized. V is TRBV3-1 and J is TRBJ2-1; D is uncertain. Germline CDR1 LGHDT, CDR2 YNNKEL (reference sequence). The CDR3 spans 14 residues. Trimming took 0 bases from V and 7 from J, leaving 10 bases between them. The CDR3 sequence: CASSQDLIQNEQFF. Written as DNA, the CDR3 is TGTGCCAGCAGCCAAGACCTGATACAGAATGAGCAGTTCTTC.

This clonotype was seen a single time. The CDR3 DNA follows: TGCAGCGTTGAAGAAGGGGCGCGGGGCACCGGGGAGCTGTTTTTT. Its translation: CSVEEGARGTGELFF. The chain employs TRBV29-1 and TRBJ2-2, with D possibly being TRBD2 (6 bases). The CDR3 is 15 residues long. V was pared by 0 bases and J by 4 bases, with 12 bases between. Per germline, CDR1 SQVTM and CDR2 ANQGSEA.